This T cell receptor beta chain was profiled in a study of control samples from healthy donors and cancer patients. V lost 0 bases to trimming and J lost 0 bases, with 5 bases between them. Germline lookup yields CDR1 SGHAT and CDR2 FQNNGV. The CDR3 contains 14 residues. Data came from immunoSEQ multiplex PCR; TCRdb stores just in-frame clones and leaves some out. This repertoire shows about 250,000 clones, almost 85% found once; its top ten account for roughly 15%. A few counts support this clone. Specimen: PBMCs. The rearrangement links TRBV11-2 to TRBJ2-5; D remains ambiguous. The TCR comes from a woman in her sixties with lung cancer. The DNA for the CDR3 is TGTGCCAGCAGCTTAGAGCCGTACCAAGAGACCCAGTACTTC. Translation: CASSLEPYQETQYF. Using reference TRBV11-2 and TRBJ2-5 for the parts outside the CDR3, the full variable domain is EAGVAQSPRYKIIEKRQSVAFWCNPISGHATLYWYQQILGQGPKLLIQFQNNGVVDDSQLPKDRFSAERLKGVDSTLKIQPAKLEDSAVYLCASSLEPYQETQYFGPGTRLLVL.